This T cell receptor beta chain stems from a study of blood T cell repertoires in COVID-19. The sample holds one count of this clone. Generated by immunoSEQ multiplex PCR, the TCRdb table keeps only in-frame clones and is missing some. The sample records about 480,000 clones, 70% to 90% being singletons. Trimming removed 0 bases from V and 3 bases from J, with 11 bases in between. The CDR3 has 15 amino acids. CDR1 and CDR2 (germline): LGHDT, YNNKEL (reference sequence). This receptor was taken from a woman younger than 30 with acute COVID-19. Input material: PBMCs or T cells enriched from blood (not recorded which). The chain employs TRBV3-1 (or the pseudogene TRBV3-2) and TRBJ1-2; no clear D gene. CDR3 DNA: TGTGCCAGCAGCCAAGAGGCACAGCCGTACTATGGCTACACCTTC. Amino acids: CASSQEAQPYYGYTF.